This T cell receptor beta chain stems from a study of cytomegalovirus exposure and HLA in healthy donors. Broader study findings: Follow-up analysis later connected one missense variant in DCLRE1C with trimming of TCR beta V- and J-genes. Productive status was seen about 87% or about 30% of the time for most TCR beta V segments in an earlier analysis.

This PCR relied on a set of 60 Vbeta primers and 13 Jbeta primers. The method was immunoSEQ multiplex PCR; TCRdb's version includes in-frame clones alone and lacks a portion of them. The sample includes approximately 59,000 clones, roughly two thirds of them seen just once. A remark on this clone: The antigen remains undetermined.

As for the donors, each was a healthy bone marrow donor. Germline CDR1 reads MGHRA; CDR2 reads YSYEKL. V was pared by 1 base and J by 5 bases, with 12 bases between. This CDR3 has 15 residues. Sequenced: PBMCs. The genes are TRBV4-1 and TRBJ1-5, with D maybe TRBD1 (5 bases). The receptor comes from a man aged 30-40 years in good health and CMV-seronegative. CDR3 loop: CASSQVVGGYQPQHF. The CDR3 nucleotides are TGCGCCAGCAGCCAAGTGGTGGGGGGGTATCAGCCCCAGCATTTT.